Listed below are T cell receptor beta chains from one sample, sequenced in a study of cytomegalovirus exposure and HLA in healthy donors. Repertoires were generated with immunoSEQ multiplex PCR, while TCRdb's copy carries only in-frame clones and drops some. Among about 160,000 clones, over 70% were seen once, and the ten largest hold 3.1%. Material for sequencing was PBMCs. These receptors came from a woman aged 45 to 65 in good health and CMV-seropositive. Both conserved end residues are part of each CDR3. D genes are given only for firm matches. For some rows the clone size is stated as once, few or many, or as a class when expanded; others skip it.

D gene | J gene | V gene | clone size | CDR3 DNA | CDR3 protein
TRBD1 | TRBJ1-4 | TRBV11-2 | NA | TGTGCCAGCAGCTTAGAGGACAGGGAGGGAGAAAAACTGTTTTTT | CASSLEDREGEKLFF
NA | TRBJ1-2 | TRBV4-1 | NA | TGCGCCAGCAGCCACCTTCTCTCGTCAGCTAACTATGGCTACACCTTC | CASSHLLSSANYGYTF
NA | TRBJ1-6 | TRBV6-5 | NA | TGTGCCAGCAGCGATAACAGCGGCAGAGCCCTCCACTTT | CASSDNSGRALHF
NA | TRBJ2-7 | TRBV9 | once | TGTGCCAGCAGCGCAATGACTAGTGATTACGAGCAGTACTTC | CASSAMTSDYEQYF
NA | TRBJ1-1 | TRBV7-9 | NA | TGTGCCAGCAGCCGCGTCCCTGAAGCTTTCTTT | CASSRVPEAFF
NA | TRBJ1-1 | TRBV18 | few | TGTGCCAGCTCACCAGTAGGGAGGTGGCGGGACACTGAAGCTTTCTTT | CASSPVGRWRDTEAFF
TRBD2 | TRBJ2-3 | TRBV6-1 | NA | TGTGCCAGCAGTGGAGGTAGGACTAGCGGAGGGGCAGATACGCAGTATTTT | CASSGGRTSGGADTQYF
NA | TRBJ1-1 | TRBV19 | NA | TGTGCCAGTAGTAACCCAAAGGGAGGGGCGGATAGGGCTTTCTTT | CASSNPKGGADRAFF
TRBD2 | TRBJ2-3 | TRBV5-8 | NA | TGTGCCAGCAGCCCATTCGGGACTAGGAGCACAGATACGCAGTATTTT | CASSPFGTRSTDTQYF
TRBD1 | TRBJ1-4 | TRBV9 | NA | TGTGCCAGCAGCGTCGGACAGGGGGCGCAGAAACTGTTTTTT | CASSVGQGAQKLFF
NA | TRBJ2-1 | TRBV7-9 | NA | TGTGCCAGCAGCTTGGAGGGCGGCTACAATGAGCAGTTCTTC | CASSLEGGYNEQFF
NA | TRBJ2-5 | TRBV25-1 | NA | TGTGCCAGCAGTGAATACCAGCGGTCCCAAGAGACCCAGTACTTC | CASSEYQRSQETQYF
NA | TRBJ2-6 | TRBV6-1 | NA | TGTGCCAGCAGTGAGGGCAGGGGATCTCCTGGGGCCAACGGCCTGACTTTC | CASSEGRGSPGANGLTF
NA | TRBJ2-1 | TRBV7-3 | NA | TGTGCCAGCAGCCCGGGGACTCCAGGGGGTGAGCAGTTCTTC | CASSPGTPGGEQFF
NA | TRBJ1-1 | TRBV5-1 | NA | TGCGCCAGCAGTCCCAGCGCCCTACAAAACACTGAAGCTTTCTTT | CASSPSALQNTEAFF
NA | TRBJ2-7 | TRBV30 | NA | TGTGCCTGGAGTGGTCAGGGAGGTGGCTACGAGCAGTACTTC | CAWSGQGGGYEQYF
TRBD1 | TRBJ2-2 | TRBV5-4 | NA | TGTGCCAGCAGCTTGGGGGACAGACGGACCGGGGAGCTGTTTTTT | CASSLGDRRTGELFF
TRBD1 | TRBJ2-2 | TRBV29-1 | few | TGCAGCGTTGATGGGACAGGCACCGGGGAGCTGTTTTTT | CSVDGTGTGELFF
NA | TRBJ2-7 | TRBV9 | NA | TGTGCCAGCAGCGTAGGTGGCAGCTCCTACGAGCAGTACTTC | CASSVGGSSYEQYF
TRBD2 | TRBJ2-7 | TRBV2 | NA | TGTGCCAGCAGTGGGGGATCAGCGGGGCATTACGAGCAGTACTTC | CASSGGSAGHYEQYF
NA | TRBJ1-6 | TRBV7-2 | NA | TGTGCCAGCAGCCCTCAGACAGGAGGTAATTCACCCCTCCACTTT | CASSPQTGGNSPLHF
TRBD1 | TRBJ2-3 | TRBV7-2 | few | TGTGCCAGCAGCTTTACAGGGGGCAACACAGATACGCAGTATTTT | CASSFTGGNTDTQYF